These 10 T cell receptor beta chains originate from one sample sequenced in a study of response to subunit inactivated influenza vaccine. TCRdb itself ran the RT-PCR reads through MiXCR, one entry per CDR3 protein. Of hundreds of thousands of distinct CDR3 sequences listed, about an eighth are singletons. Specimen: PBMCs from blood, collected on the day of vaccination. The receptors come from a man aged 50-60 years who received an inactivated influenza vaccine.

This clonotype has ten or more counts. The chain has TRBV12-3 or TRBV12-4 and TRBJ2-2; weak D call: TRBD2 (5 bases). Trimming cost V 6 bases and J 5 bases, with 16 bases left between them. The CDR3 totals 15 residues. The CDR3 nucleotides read TGTGCCAGCAGCAAAACCACTTCGGGGACCGGGGAGCTGTTTTTT. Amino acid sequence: CASSKTTSGTGELFF.

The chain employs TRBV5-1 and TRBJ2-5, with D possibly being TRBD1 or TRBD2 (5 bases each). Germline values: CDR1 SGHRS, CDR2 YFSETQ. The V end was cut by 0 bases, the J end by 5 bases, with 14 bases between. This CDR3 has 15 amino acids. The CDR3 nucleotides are TGCGCCAGCAGCTTGGGGGCGCGCCGGGACGAGACCCAGTACTTC. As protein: CASSLGARRDETQYF.

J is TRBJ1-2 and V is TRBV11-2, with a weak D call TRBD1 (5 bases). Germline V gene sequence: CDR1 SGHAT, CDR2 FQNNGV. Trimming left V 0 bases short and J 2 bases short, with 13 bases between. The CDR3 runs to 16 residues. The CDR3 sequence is CASSLDSPGINYGYTF. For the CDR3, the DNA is TGTGCCAGCAGCTTAGATTCCCCAGGGATAAACTATGGCTACACCTTC.

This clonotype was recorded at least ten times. The chain's CDR3 is CSARAPGLAAYNEQFF. In DNA, the CDR3 is TGCAGTGCTAGAGCACCGGGACTAGCGGCCTACAATGAGCAGTTCTTC. The chain recombines TRBV20-1 with TRBJ2-1, with 11 bases lining up with TRBD2. The CDR3 is 16 residues long. The germline V gene encodes CDR1 DFQATT and CDR2 SNEGSKA (reference sequence). The ends lost 1 base at V and 2 bases at J; junction bases unmatched: 4.

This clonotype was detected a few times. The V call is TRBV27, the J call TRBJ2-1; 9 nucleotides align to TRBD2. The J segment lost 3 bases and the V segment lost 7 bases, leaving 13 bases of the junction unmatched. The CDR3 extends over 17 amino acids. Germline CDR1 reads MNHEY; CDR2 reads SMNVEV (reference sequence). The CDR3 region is CASTTLLERGVYNEQFF. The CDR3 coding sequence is TGTGCCAGCACCACCTTGCTGGAGCGGGGGGTCTACAATGAGCAGTTCTTC.

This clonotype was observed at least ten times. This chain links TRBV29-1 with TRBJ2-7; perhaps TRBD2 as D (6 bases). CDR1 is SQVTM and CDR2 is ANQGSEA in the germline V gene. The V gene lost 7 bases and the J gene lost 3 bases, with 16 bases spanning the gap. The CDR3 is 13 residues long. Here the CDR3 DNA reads TGCAGCGCCGCGGAGGGTAGAAACTACGAGCAGTACTTC. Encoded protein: CSAAEGRNYEQYF.

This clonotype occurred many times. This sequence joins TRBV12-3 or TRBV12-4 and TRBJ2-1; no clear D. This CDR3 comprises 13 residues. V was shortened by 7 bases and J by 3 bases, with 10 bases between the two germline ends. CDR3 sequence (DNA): TGTGCCAGCAAACTCGACGGCTACAATGAGCAGTTCTTC. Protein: CASKLDGYNEQFF.

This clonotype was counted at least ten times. CDR3 DNA sequence: TGTGCCAGCAGTTTATCTCGTCAGCCCCAGCATTTT. This translates into CASSLSRQPQHF. V gene TRBV12-3 or TRBV12-4 combines with J gene TRBJ1-5; no clear D gene. This CDR3 region has 12 residues. Trimming stripped 2 bases from V and 6 bases from J, with 5 bases between.

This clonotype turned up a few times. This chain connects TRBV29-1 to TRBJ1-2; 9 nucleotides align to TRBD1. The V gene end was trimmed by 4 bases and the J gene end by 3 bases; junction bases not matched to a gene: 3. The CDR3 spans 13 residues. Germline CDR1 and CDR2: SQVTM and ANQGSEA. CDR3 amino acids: CSVARDRDYGYTF. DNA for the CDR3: TGCAGCGTTGCCCGGGACAGGGACTATGGCTACACCTTC.

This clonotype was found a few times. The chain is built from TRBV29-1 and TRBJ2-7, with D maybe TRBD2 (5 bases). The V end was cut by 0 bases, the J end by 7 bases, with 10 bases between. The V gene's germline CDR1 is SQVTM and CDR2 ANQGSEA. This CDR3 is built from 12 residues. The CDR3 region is CSVEDLGEEQYF. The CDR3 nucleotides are TGCAGCGTTGAAGATCTCGGGGAGGAGCAGTACTTC.